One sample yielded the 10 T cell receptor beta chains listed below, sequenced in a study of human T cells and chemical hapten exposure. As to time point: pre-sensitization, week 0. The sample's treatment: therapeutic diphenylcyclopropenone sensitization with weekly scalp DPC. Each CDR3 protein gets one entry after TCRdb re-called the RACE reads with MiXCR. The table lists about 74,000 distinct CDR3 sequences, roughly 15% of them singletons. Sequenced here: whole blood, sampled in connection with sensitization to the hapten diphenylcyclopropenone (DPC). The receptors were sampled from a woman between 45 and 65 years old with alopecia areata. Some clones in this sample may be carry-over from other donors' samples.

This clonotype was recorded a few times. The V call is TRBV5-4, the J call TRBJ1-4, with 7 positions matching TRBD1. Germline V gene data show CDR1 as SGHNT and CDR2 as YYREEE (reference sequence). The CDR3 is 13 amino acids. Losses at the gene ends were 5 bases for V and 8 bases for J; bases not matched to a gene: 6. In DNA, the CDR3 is TGTGCCAGCAGGTCGACAGGGAGAGAAAAACTGTTTTTT. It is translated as CASRSTGREKLFF.

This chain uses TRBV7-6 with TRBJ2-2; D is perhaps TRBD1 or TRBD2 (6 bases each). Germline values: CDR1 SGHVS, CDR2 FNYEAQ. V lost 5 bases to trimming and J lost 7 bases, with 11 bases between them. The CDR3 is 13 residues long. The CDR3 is CASSMAGHGELFF. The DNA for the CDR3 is TGTGCCAGCAGCATGGCGGGACACGGGGAGCTGTTTTTT.

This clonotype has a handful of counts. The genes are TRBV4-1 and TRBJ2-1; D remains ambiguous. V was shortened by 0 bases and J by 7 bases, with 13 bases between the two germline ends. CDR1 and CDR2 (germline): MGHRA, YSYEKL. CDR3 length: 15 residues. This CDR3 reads CASSQEETPYNEQFF. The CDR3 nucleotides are TGCGCCAGCAGCCAAGAGGAGACCCCGTATAATGAGCAGTTCTTC.

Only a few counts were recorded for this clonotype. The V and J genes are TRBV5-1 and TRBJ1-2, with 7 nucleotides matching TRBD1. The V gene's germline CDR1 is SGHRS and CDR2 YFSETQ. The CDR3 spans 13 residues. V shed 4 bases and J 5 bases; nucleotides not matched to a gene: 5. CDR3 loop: CASSRDRVYGYTF. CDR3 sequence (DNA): TGCGCCAGCAGCCGGGACAGAGTGTATGGCTACACCTTC.

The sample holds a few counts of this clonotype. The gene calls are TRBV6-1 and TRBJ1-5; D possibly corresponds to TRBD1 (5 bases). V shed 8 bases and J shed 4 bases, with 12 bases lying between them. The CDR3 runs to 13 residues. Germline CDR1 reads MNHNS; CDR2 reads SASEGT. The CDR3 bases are TGTGCCAGCTTGCGTGAGGGGAATCAGCCCCAGCATTTT. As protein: CASLREGNQPQHF.

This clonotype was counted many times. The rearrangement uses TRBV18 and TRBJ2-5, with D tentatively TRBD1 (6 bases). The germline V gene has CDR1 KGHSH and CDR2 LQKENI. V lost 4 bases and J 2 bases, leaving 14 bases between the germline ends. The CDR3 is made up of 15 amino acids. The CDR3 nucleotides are TGTGCCAGCTCACTGGCCGGACAGCCTCAAGAGACCCAGTACTTC. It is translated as CASSLAGQPQETQYF.

This chain's CDR3 is CAISDLPAKNIQYF. The CDR3 DNA reads TGTGCCATCAGTGACCTCCCAGCCAAAAACATTCAGTACTTC. This chain connects TRBV10-3 to TRBJ2-4; no firm D call. V lost 3 bases and J lost 0, with 6 bases in between. Germline loops: CDR1 ENHRY, CDR2 SYGVKD. This CDR3 is built from 14 residues.

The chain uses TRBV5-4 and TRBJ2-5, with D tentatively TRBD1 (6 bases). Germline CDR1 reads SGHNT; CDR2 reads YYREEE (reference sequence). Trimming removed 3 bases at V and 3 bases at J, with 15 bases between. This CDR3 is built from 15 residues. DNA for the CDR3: TGTGCCAGCAGCTCTCCCGGGACAAAGAAAGAGACCCAGTACTTC. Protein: CASSSPGTKKETQYF.

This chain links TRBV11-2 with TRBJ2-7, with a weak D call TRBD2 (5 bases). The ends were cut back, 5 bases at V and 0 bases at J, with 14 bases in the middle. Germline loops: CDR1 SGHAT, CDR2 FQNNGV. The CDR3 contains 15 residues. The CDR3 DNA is TGTGCCAGCAGCCTAGTAGCGACCAGCTCCTACGAGCAGTACTTC. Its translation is CASSLVATSSYEQYF.

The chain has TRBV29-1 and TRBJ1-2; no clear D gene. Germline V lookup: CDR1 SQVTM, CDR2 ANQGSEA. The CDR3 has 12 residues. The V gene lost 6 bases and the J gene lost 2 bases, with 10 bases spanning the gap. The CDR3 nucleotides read TGCAGCGTCGCAAGGGTCAACTATGGCTACACCTTC. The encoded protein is CSVARVNYGYTF.